This TCR beta chain emerged from a study of blood T cell repertoires in COVID-19. Study in general: Acute and convalescent COVID-19 samples came from the United States, Italy and Spain. The cDNA or gDNA used as material had been derived from T cells, B-cell-depleted T cells, or PBMCs.

Authors' analysis steps: Estimated nucleated cell counts came from reference gene primer amplification. The data were produced by immunoSEQ multiplex PCR, yet TCRdb's version contains in-frame clones alone and is incomplete. The DNA gave D and trimming, while V, J and clone size come from that table. The data hold approximately 300,000 clones, with nearly 90% observed a single time. Sample: PBMCs or T cells enriched from blood (not recorded which). The sequence was collected from a woman aged 30 to 39 who had recovered from COVID-19.

Here the CDR3 reads CAISDQDRFPYEQYF. The CDR3 DNA reads TGTGCCATCAGTGATCAGGACAGGTTCCCCTACGAGCAGTACTTC. J is TRBJ2-7 and V is TRBV10-3; 7 bases map to TRBD1. This CDR3 is 15 amino acids long. With 3 bases clipped from V and 2 bases from J, the junction kept 7 bases outside the gene matches. Germline assignment: CDR1 ENHRY and CDR2 SYGVKD.